This T cell receptor beta chain derives from a study of blood T cell repertoires in COVID-19. The overall study: PBMCs, B-cell-depleted T cells, or T cells were the source of the cDNA or gDNA that made up the material.

Profiled with immunoSEQ multiplex PCR; TCRdb holds only in-frame clones, not every one. This sample has around 68,000 clones, with roughly 90% found just once. The CDR3 sequence is 14 residues long. The V and J ends lost 6 bases and 6 bases respectively, with 17 bases between them. Germline V gene data show CDR1 as SQVTM and CDR2 as ANQGSEA. Sequencing was carried out using peripheral blood. The sequence came from a human donor in a cohort sampled during active COVID-19. This chain connects TRBV29-1 to TRBJ2-2; maybe TRBD1 (5 bases). For the CDR3, the DNA is TGCAGCGTCGTAACAGGAAAAGGGGCCGGGGAGCTGTTTTTT. The encoded protein is CSVVTGKGAGELFF.